Listed below are T cell receptor beta chains from one sample, sequenced in a study of T-cell reconstitution after alpha-beta-depleted transplantation in children. TCRdb re-called the PCR reads with MiXCR, one entry per CDR3 protein. Of around 800,000 distinct CDR3 sequences in the sample, roughly 15% were seen once. This sample comprised PBMCs, mostly from graft donor cells, obtained 360 days after TCRalphabeta/CD19-depleted stem cell transplant. The receptors derive from a male patient younger than 18 who had a stem cell transplant for acute lymphoblastic leukemia, so the T cells may come from the graft donor. Each CDR3 is given with its conserved first and last residue. D genes are given only for firm matches. The size field is filled for only some rows; it gives once, few, many or a size class.

NA,TRBV7-9,TRBJ2-7,NA,TGTGCCAGCAGCTCCGGATCAGGTGCTCCCTACGAGCAGTACTTC,CASSSGSGAPYEQYF
TRBD2,TRBV20-1,TRBJ2-2,many,TGCAGTGCTAGTTTGTGGCGGGAGGCTAACACCGGGGAGCTGTTTTTT,CSASLWREANTGELFF
NA,TRBV6-1,TRBJ1-5,NA,TGTGCCAGCAGTGAAGGCCCCAGGGGGCCCCAGCATTTT,CASSEGPRGPQHF
NA,TRBV20-1,TRBJ2-3,many,TGCAGTGCACCGGACGGGTGGACGCAGTATTTT,CSAPDGWTQYF
TRBD1,TRBV15,TRBJ2-1,few,TGTGCCACCAGCAGAGGGACAGGGGGCAATGAGCAGTTCTTC,CATSRGTGGNEQFF
TRBD1,TRBV27,TRBJ2-3,few,TGTGCCAGCAGTTTGTTTGGACAGGGGGATACGCAGTATTTT,CASSLFGQGDTQYF
NA,TRBV12-3/TRBV12-4,TRBJ2-4,NA,TGTGCCAGCCCAACAAATAGGTTAAACATTCAGTACTTC,CASPTNRLNIQYF
NA,TRBV4-1,TRBJ2-3,NA,TGCGCCAGCAGCCAACACACTTCGGGGGTTACTACGCAGTATTTT,CASSQHTSGVTTQYF
NA,TRBV7-6,TRBJ1-1,once,TGTGCCAGCAGCTTAGAACAGGACATGAACACTGAAGCTTTCTTT,CASSLEQDMNTEAFF
NA,TRBV20-1,TRBJ2-3,NA,TGCAGTGTGACTTTTGTGACCCCAGATACGCAGTATTTT,CSVTFVTPDTQYF
NA,TRBV25-1,TRBJ2-2,NA,TGTGCCAGCAGTGCCCGTCTCACCGGGGAGCTGTTTTTT,CASSARLTGELFF
NA,TRBV25-1,TRBJ1-5,NA,TGTGCCAGCAGTGAGGGGGGGCTGGGCAATCAGCCCCAGCATTTT,CASSEGGLGNQPQHF
NA,TRBV10-3,TRBJ2-7,few,TGTGCCATCAACGGGGACTTGTCCTACGAGCAGTACTTC,CAINGDLSYEQYF
TRBD1,TRBV27,TRBJ1-4,few,TGTGCCAGCAGCCGAACATGGACAGGGGCTGAAAAACTGTTTTTT,CASSRTWTGAEKLFF
TRBD2,TRBV5-1,TRBJ2-1,few,TGCGCCAGCAGCTGGGGGACTAGCTTGATCGGTGAGCAGTTCTTC,CASSWGTSLIGEQFF
NA,TRBV29-1,TRBJ2-2,NA,TGCAGCGCTATTGACCCGACCGGGGAGCTGTTTTTT,CSAIDPTGELFF
NA,TRBV15,TRBJ2-3,NA,TGTGCCACCAGCAGAGCCTATAGAGACGGACGCGGTTGGACAGATACGCAGTATTTT,CATSRAYRDGRGWTDTQYF
NA,TRBV20-1,TRBJ2-7,few,TGCAGTGCTAGGTCCGGGCGGGGGCCCTACGAGCAGTACTTC,CSARSGRGPYEQYF
TRBD1,TRBV2,TRBJ2-2,NA,TGTGCCAGCGACAGGGCCCACGGGGAGCTGTTTTTT,CASDRAHGELFF
TRBD1,TRBV7-3,TRBJ2-3,NA,TGTGCCAGCAGCTCGGGACAGGCGTTCACAGATACGCAGTATTTT,CASSSGQAFTDTQYF
NA,TRBV27,TRBJ2-7,NA,TGTGCCAGCAATCGGCAGCGAGTGACGCTCTACGAGCAGTACTTC,CASNRQRVTLYEQYF
NA,TRBV18,TRBJ2-5,few,TGTGCCAGCTCACCAGCAGGGCCGAGGGAGACCCAGTACTTC,CASSPAGPRETQYF
NA,TRBV27,TRBJ1-1,many,TGTGCCAGCATACTCAACCCGGGCGGAATGAACACTGAAGCTTTCTTT,CASILNPGGMNTEAFF
TRBD1,TRBV5-1,TRBJ2-3,NA,TGCGCCAGCAGCTTGGGACTCAGGGGGATAGATACGCAGTATTTT,CASSLGLRGIDTQYF
TRBD1,TRBV29-1,TRBJ2-7,few,TGCAGCGTTGAAGTAGCATATAGGACAGGGTCCTACGAGCAGTACTTC,CSVEVAYRTGSYEQYF
NA,TRBV28,TRBJ1-2,many,TGTGCCAGCGGCGCCAACTATGGCTACACCTTC,CASGANYGYTF
NA,TRBV5-1,TRBJ2-1,many,TGCGCCAGCAGCTTGGTCCTGAGCTCCTACAATGAGCAGTTCTTC,CASSLVLSSYNEQFF
TRBD1,TRBV7-9,TRBJ1-1,many,TGTGCCAGCAGACGACAGGGGATTGAAGCTTTCTTT,CASRRQGIEAFF